The 6 T cell receptor beta chains presented below share a single source sample, sequenced in a study of T cells in localized non-small cell lung cancer. Sequencing was performed with immunoSEQ multiplex PCR; in TCRdb, only in-frame clones are kept and a portion is missing. Here the sample spans tens of thousands of clones, approximately 88% being singletons. This material consisted of peripheral blood mononuclear cells, taken before any cancer treatment. The receptor set was obtained from a male donor at least 60 years old with stage II lung adenocarcinoma.

A few counts support this clone. The J gene is TRBJ2-1, the V gene TRBV9; tentatively, D is TRBD2 (6 bases). Germline V lookup: CDR1 SGDLS, CDR2 YYNGEE. The CDR3 sequence is 15 residues long. Trimming took 0 bases from V and 7 from J, leaving 14 bases between them. CDR3 nucleotides: TGTGCCAGCAGCGTAGAGGGTAGCGGAATGAATGAGCAGTTCTTC. Translated, it gives CASSVEGSGMNEQFF.

This chain connects TRBV2 to TRBJ1-4, with a weak D call TRBD1 (6 bases). There are 13 residues in the CDR3. Trimming pared 8 bases from V and 8 bases from J, leaving 15 bases between. Germline lookup yields CDR1 SNHLY and CDR2 FYNNEI. The CDR3 loop is CASEGVAGEKLFF. DNA for the CDR3: TGTGCCAGCGAGGGGGTCGCCGGGGAAAAACTGTTTTTT.

V is TRBV29-1 and J is TRBJ2-1, with TRBD2 matching over 9 bases. The CDR3 consists of 13 residues. Germline assignment: CDR1 SQVTM and CDR2 ANQGSEA. V dropped 4 bases and J dropped 4; count of bases not matched to a gene: 2. This chain's CDR3 is CSVVAGGYNEQFF. For the CDR3, the DNA is TGCAGCGTTGTGGCGGGAGGGTACAATGAGCAGTTCTTC.

This chain uses TRBV6-5 with TRBJ1-1, with TRBD1 matching 7 bases. CDR1 MNHEY and CDR2 SVGAGI come from the germline V gene. CDR3 length equals 11 residues. V was clipped by 7 bases and J by 7 bases; unmatched bases: 3. The CDR3 loop is CASKQGLEAFF. The CDR3 nucleotides read TGTGCCAGCAAACAGGGGCTTGAAGCTTTCTTT.

This clone was counted a single time. The CDR3 DNA follows: TGTGCCAGCAGGACAGCGGGATATAGCAATCAGCCCCAGCATTTT. Protein product: CASRTAGYSNQPQHF. The chain links TRBV28 to TRBJ1-5; the D gene is possibly TRBD1 (5 bases). The germline CDR1 and CDR2 sequences are MDHEN and SYDVKM. Trimming removed 6 bases from V and 0 bases from J, with 12 bases in between. The CDR3 extends over 15 amino acids.

CDR3 protein: CASSLPGGRAQYF. The CDR3 bases are TGTGCCAGCAGCCTCCCGGGGGGCAGGGCCCAGTACTTC. This chain joins TRBV7-2 and TRBJ2-5, with a weak D call TRBD2 (7 bases). Trimming shortened V by 5 bases and J by 9 bases, and 16 bases separated the two germline ends. This CDR3 is built from 13 residues. Looked up from germline, CDR1 is SGHTA and CDR2 is FQGNSA. Combining the CDR3 with reference TRBV7-2 and TRBJ2-5 gives the whole variable domain GAGVSQSPSNKVTEKGKDVELRCDPISGHTALYWYRQSLGQGLEFLIYFQGNSAPDKSGLPSDRFSAERTGGSVSTLTIQRTQQEDSAVYLCASSLPGGRAQYFGPGTRLLVL.